This TCR beta chain was sequenced during a study of response to subunit inactivated influenza vaccine. Notes on the study in general: Each seasonal influenza vaccination, the authors suggested, recruits few new T cells.

TCRdb reanalysed the RT-PCR reads using MiXCR and keeps one entry per CDR3 protein. The sample lists hundreds of thousands of distinct CDR3 sequences, 7.6% occurring once. In regard to this clonotype: Antigen: not known.

The CDR3 is 15 residues long. The junction had 6 bases not matched to a gene; V was cut back by 3 bases and J by 1 base. Germline loops: CDR1 LGHDT, CDR2 YNNKEL (reference sequence). V usage is TRBV3-1 and J usage is TRBJ2-7; TRBD1 agrees at 7 bases. Material: PBMCs from blood, obtained roughly 24 months after vaccination. The sequence derives from a man between 50 and 75 years old who received an inactivated influenza vaccine. The CDR3 DNA is TGTGCCAGCAGCCAGAGGGGGCGGAGGTCCTACGAGCAGTACTTC. Residues: CASSQRGRRSYEQYF.